Listed below are T cell receptor beta chains from one sample, sequenced in a study of T cell changes during pregnancy in multiple sclerosis. Sequencing was performed with immunoSEQ multiplex PCR; in TCRdb, only in-frame clones are kept and a portion is missing. Here the sample spans about 38,000 clones, around 87% being singletons. The sequencing used CD4+ T cells from peripheral blood mononuclear cells, collected in the second trimester of pregnancy. The receptors stem from a female donor with multiple sclerosis, enrolled in a pregnancy study. Both conserved end residues are part of each CDR3. A D gene is named only where the DNA matches it firmly. Clone size appears in some rows only: once, few, many, or a class for an expanded clone.

TRBJ1-4 | - | - | TRBV6-5 | TGTGCCAGCAGTTACAATGGCAGATCAAATGAAAAACTGTTTTTT | CASSYNGRSNEKLFF
TRBJ2-6 | - | TRBD1 | TRBV6-1 | TGTGCCTCCGGGACAGACAACTCTGGGGCCAACGTCCTGACTTTC | CASGTDNSGANVLTF
TRBJ1-1 | - | TRBD1 | TRBV25-1 | TGTGCCAGCAGTGACCAGGGGGCGCGGGGCGCTTTCTTT | CASSDQGARGAFF
TRBJ1-1 | once | - | TRBV5-1 | TGCGCCAGCGCCAAGTCAGGGGTCAACACTGAAGCTTTCTTT | CASAKSGVNTEAFF
TRBJ2-5 | - | - | TRBV7-2 | TGTGCCAGCAGCACTCAGGGGCGGGAGACCCAGTACTTC | CASSTQGRETQYF
TRBJ2-1 | - | TRBD2 | TRBV2 | TGTGCCAGCAGGTCCGGCGGGAGGTCCTACAATGAGCAGTTCTTC | CASRSGGRSYNEQFF
TRBJ1-1 | - | - | TRBV4-1 | TGCGCCAGCAGCCTTTGGGGGCTGAACACTGAAGCTTTCTTT | CASSLWGLNTEAFF
TRBJ1-2 | - | - | TRBV29-1 | TGCAGCGTCGATTCGATGGACAGCCTGGACTATGGCTACACCTTC | CSVDSMDSLDYGYTF
TRBJ2-5 | - | - | TRBV18 | TGTGCCAGCTCATGGGGGCAGGGAAGAGAGACCCAGTACTTC | CASSWGQGRETQYF
TRBJ2-1 | - | TRBD2 | TRBV28 | TGTGCCAGCAGGGTTTGGGGGGGTGGGCCCTCCTACAATGAGCAGTTCTTC | CASRVWGGGPSYNEQFF
TRBJ2-3 | - | - | TRBV19 | TGTGCCAGTAGGTTTGAGGGAAAGAGCACAGATACGCAGTATTTT | CASRFEGKSTDTQYF
TRBJ2-1 | - | - | TRBV7-8 | TGTGCCAGCAGCTTAGGCTTTGGGGGACTCAGATACAATGAGCAGTTCTTC | CASSLGFGGLRYNEQFF
TRBJ1-1 | - | - | TRBV6-5 | TGTGCCAGCAGCTACGGCCAGAACACTGAAGCTTTCTTT | CASSYGQNTEAFF
TRBJ2-2 | - | - | TRBV6-6 | TGTGCCAGCAGCTCAACTAGGGGGGGCCACGGGGAGCTGTTTTTT | CASSSTRGGHGELFF
TRBJ2-3 | - | - | TRBV19 | TGTGCCAGTAGTATCGTCGCAGATACGCAGTATTTT | CASSIVADTQYF
TRBJ1-1 | - | - | TRBV18 | TGTGCCAGCTCACCACCGAAAGGGAGGAGCACTGAAGCTTTCTTT | CASSPPKGRSTEAFF
TRBJ2-3 | - | TRBD2 | TRBV19 | TGTGCCAGTAGTATTACCCCTCTGGCGGGAGGAGATACGCAGTATTTT | CASSITPLAGGDTQYF
TRBJ1-1 | - | - | TRBV19 | TGTGCCAGTACCGTCGAAGGACAGATGAACACTGAAGCTTTCTTT | CASTVEGQMNTEAFF
TRBJ2-7 | - | TRBD2 | TRBV9 | TGTGCCAGCAGCGTCGGGGGGGGGACCTACGAGCAGTACTTC | CASSVGGGTYEQYF
TRBJ1-1 | few | - | TRBV11-1 | TGTGCCAGCAGCGCGGGACGGCAGAACACTGAAGCTTTCTTT | CASSAGRQNTEAFF
TRBJ1-4 | - | - | TRBV6-6 | TGTGCCAGCTTATCACGAGGTGAAAAACTGTTTTTT | CASLSRGEKLFF
TRBJ2-7 | - | - | TRBV4-3 | TGCGCCAGCAGCCAAGAAATGTGGAGCGAGCAGTACTTC | CASSQEMWSEQYF
TRBJ2-1 | - | TRBD2 | TRBV11-2 | TGTGCCAGCACCAAGACGGCTAGCGGGAGTAATGAGCAGTTCTTC | CASTKTASGSNEQFF
TRBJ1-1 | - | TRBD1 | TRBV11-3 | TGTGCCAGCAGCTCAGGATTACAGGGGGGAAGGACTGAAGCTTTCTTT | CASSSGLQGGRTEAFF
TRBJ2-3 | - | TRBD2 | TRBV10-3 | TGTGCCATCAGTGGTGGGACTAGCGGAGCCTACACAGATACGCAGTATTTT | CAISGGTSGAYTDTQYF
TRBJ1-1 | - | - | TRBV11-2 | TGTGCCAGCAGCTTAGTAGGGGGGAACACTGAAGCTTTCTTT | CASSLVGGNTEAFF
TRBJ1-3 | once | TRBD1 | TRBV7-9 | TGTGCCAGCAGCCGACAGGGCGTCGGAAACACCATATATTTT | CASSRQGVGNTIYF
TRBJ2-3 | - | - | TRBV5-1 | TGCGCCAGCAGCTTGGATCGGAGTCGCACAGATACGCAGTATTTT | CASSLDRSRTDTQYF
TRBJ2-7 | - | - | TRBV7-2 | TGTGCCAGCAGCTCTCGTTTCCTCCTCGAGCAGTACTTC | CASSSRFLLEQYF
TRBJ2-1 | - | TRBD1 | TRBV9 | TGTGCCAGCAGCGTAGACCCGGGACAGGGGTACAATGAGCAGTTCTTC | CASSVDPGQGYNEQFF
TRBJ2-7 | - | - | TRBV11-2 | TGTGCCAGCAGAATTGCAGGGGGGAACGAGCAGTACTTC | CASRIAGGNEQYF
TRBJ2-1 | - | TRBD1 | TRBV28 | TGTGCCAGCAGAAGCGACAGGGGGCAAGTGGGTGAGCAGTTCTTC | CASRSDRGQVGEQFF
TRBJ2-3 | - | TRBD2 | TRBV2 | TGTGCCAGCCTTGGTAGCGGGATTGATACGCAGTATTTT | CASLGSGIDTQYF
TRBJ2-3 | - | TRBD1 | TRBV27 | TGTGCCAGCAGTACCAGGGGGCGCCCAGATACGCAGTATTTT | CASSTRGRPDTQYF
TRBJ2-2 | once | TRBD1 | TRBV4-2 | TGTGCCAGCAGCACACAGGGGATCTCGCTGGGCACCGGGGAGCTGTTTTTT | CASSTQGISLGTGELFF
TRBJ2-2 | - | - | TRBV19 | TGTGCCAGTAGTATACTTGCGGGGACCGGGGAGCTGTTTTTT | CASSILAGTGELFF
TRBJ2-7 | - | - | TRBV20-1 | TGCAGTGCTAGAAGCGGCTACGAGCAGTACTTC | CSARSGYEQYF
TRBJ2-1 | - | TRBD2 | TRBV6-1 | TGTGCCAGCAGTAGCGGGAGTAGGGACAATGAGCAGTTCTTC | CASSSGSRDNEQFF
TRBJ1-1 | - | - | TRBV2 | TGTGCCAGCAGGAGGACAGCACTGAACACTGAAGCTTTCTTT | CASRRTALNTEAFF
TRBJ2-5 | - | TRBD2 | TRBV10-1 | TGCGCCAGCTCCTTCCCCGGGGGGGAGACCCAGTACTTC | CASSFPGGETQYF
TRBJ2-5 | - | - | TRBV5-1 | TGCGCCAGCAGCTTGGAGCGTCTTATTAGCGGCGAGACCCAGTACTTC | CASSLERLISGETQYF
TRBJ2-1 | once | TRBD2 | TRBV7-2 | TGTGCCAGCACCGCCGAACTAGCGGGAGTTTTGGGTGAGCAGTTCTTC | CASTAELAGVLGEQFF
TRBJ1-4 | - | - | TRBV7-2 | TGTGCCAGCAGCTTAGCGAGGGTTGGAACTAATGAAAAACTGTTTTTT | CASSLARVGTNEKLFF
TRBJ1-2 | - | TRBD1 | TRBV7-2 | TGTGCCAGCAGCGGATCCGGGACAGGGTCAAGCTATGGCTACACCTTC | CASSGSGTGSSYGYTF
TRBJ1-5 | - | TRBD1 | TRBV27 | TGTGCCAGCAGTTTATCGATTGGGACAGCCCTTGGTCAGCCCCAGCATTTT | CASSLSIGTALGQPQHF
TRBJ1-4 | - | - | TRBV2 | TGTGCCAGCAGTGATGGCAGGGTTGGTGAAAAACTGTTTTTT | CASSDGRVGEKLFF
TRBJ1-5 | - | - | TRBV4-3 | TGCGCCAGCAGCCAAGTAATAAGGGGCTTGGATCAGCCCCAGCATTTT | CASSQVIRGLDQPQHF